These T cell receptor beta chains were read from a single sample in a study of blood T cell repertoires in COVID-19. Profiled with immunoSEQ multiplex PCR; TCRdb holds only in-frame clones, not every one. Here the sample spans just under 350,000 clones, about nine tenths being singletons. The source material was peripheral blood. The receptor source for this set is a woman in her 70s with COVID-19, enrolled during active disease. Each CDR3 is given with its conserved first and last residue. Fields, in order: D gene, CDR3 length, J gene, clone size, V gene, CDR3 DNA, CDR3 protein. D genes are given only for firm matches. Some rows have no size entry. The others give once, few or many, or a class for an expanded clone.

-,14,TRBJ1-2,-,TRBV5-1,TGCGCCAGCAGCTCCGACGGGGGGCTTTATGGCTACACCTTC,CASSSDGGLYGYTF
-,14,TRBJ1-2,few,TRBV10-2,TGCGCCAGCAGTGAGCAACAGGGTTTAGGTGGCTACACCTTC,CASSEQQGLGGYTF
TRBD1,16,TRBJ2-3,-,TRBV4-1,TGCGCCAGCAGCCACGTCGGGACAGGGGGCTCGGATACGCAGTATTTT,CASSHVGTGGSDTQYF
TRBD1,18,TRBJ2-2,-,TRBV5-1,TGCGCCAGCAGCTTGGCCCGGCAGGGGGCGCGTAACACCGGGGAGCTGTTTTTT,CASSLARQGARNTGELFF
-,13,TRBJ1-2,-,TRBV9,TGTGCCAGCAGCGGGTACACTAACTATGGCTACACCTTC,CASSGYTNYGYTF
-,13,TRBJ2-3,once,TRBV6-5,TGTGCCAGCAGTACAGGGAGAGGAGATACGCAGTATTTT,CASSTGRGDTQYF
-,13,TRBJ2-2,-,TRBV9,TGTGCCAGCAGCGTAGACAGCCGCGGGGAGCTGTTTTTT,CASSVDSRGELFF
TRBD2,15,TRBJ2-2,-,TRBV28,TGTGCCAGCAGTTTAGGACTAGCGCATGACGGGGAGCTGTTTTTT,CASSLGLAHDGELFF
-,14,TRBJ1-1,-,TRBV5-4,TGTGCCAGCAGCCCGCGGGAGGCGGACACTGAAGCTTTCTTT,CASSPREADTEAFF
TRBD1,15,TRBJ1-5,-,TRBV11-1,TGTGCCAGCAGCTTAGGGACAGGGAGAAATCAGCCCCAGCATTTT,CASSLGTGRNQPQHF
TRBD2,13,TRBJ2-1,-,TRBV30,TGTGCCTGGAGTGGCGGGGGGCACGCTGAGCAGTTCTTC,CAWSGGGHAEQFF
-,12,TRBJ1-2,-,TRBV5-4,TGTGCCAGCAGCCAACAGGGAAGTGGCTACACCTTC,CASSQQGSGYTF
-,14,TRBJ1-5,-,TRBV27,TGTGCCAGCAGTTTCGGGGGACGTGCTCAGCCCCAGCATTTT,CASSFGGRAQPQHF
TRBD1,14,TRBJ1-2,once,TRBV5-5,TGTGCCAGCAGCACGGGACAGGGCGTCTATGGCTACACCTTC,CASSTGQGVYGYTF
-,13,TRBJ1-1,-,TRBV2,TGTGCCAGCAGTGTAAACAGCTACACTGAAGCTTTCTTT,CASSVNSYTEAFF
TRBD1,16,TRBJ2-1,-,TRBV27,TGTGCCAGCAGTTTAAACAGGCCAGGGGGCTACAATGAGCAGTTCTTC,CASSLNRPGGYNEQFF
-,14,TRBJ2-1,once,TRBV7-2,TGTGCCAGCAGCTTACCAGGGGTCTACAATGAGCAGTTCTTC,CASSLPGVYNEQFF
-,15,TRBJ2-4,-,TRBV5-1,TGCGCCAGCAGCCCGGACGGTAGGGAGATAAACATTCAGTACTTC,CASSPDGREINIQYF
TRBD2,16,TRBJ2-5,-,TRBV5-8,TGTGCCAGCAGCGTAGGGACTAGCGTGTCACAAGAGACCCAGTACTTC,CASSVGTSVSQETQYF
-,16,TRBJ1-1,-,TRBV28,TGTGCCAGCAGTTTTTATGGACCGCTCGCCGGGGCTGAAGCTTTCTTT,CASSFYGPLAGAEAFF
-,15,TRBJ1-3,-,TRBV7-2,TGTGCCAGCAGCTCTGGGAGGGTTGGTGGAAACACCATATATTTT,CASSSGRVGGNTIYF
-,14,TRBJ1-2,-,TRBV2,TGTGCCAGCAGTGAGTCAGGGGCGTCGGATGGCTACACCTTC,CASSESGASDGYTF
TRBD2,15,TRBJ2-3,-,TRBV5-1,TGCGCCAGCACCCTCGTACTAGCGGGGGGGGATACGCAGTATTTT,CASTLVLAGGDTQYF
TRBD1,15,TRBJ2-3,once,TRBV30,TGTGCCTGGAGCCCCGGGACAGAAAACACAGATACGCAGTATTTT,CAWSPGTENTDTQYF
-,15,TRBJ2-5,-,TRBV5-4,TGTGCCAGCAGCTTGACGGGGGAGCTACAAGAGACCCAGTACTTC,CASSLTGELQETQYF
-,14,TRBJ1-5,-,TRBV28,TGTGCCGGACTAACCGGGGAAGGCAATCAGCCCCAGCATTTT,CAGLTGEGNQPQHF
TRBD2,13,TRBJ2-1,-,TRBV19,TGTGCCAGTAGTGGGGCTAGCGGGGGGGCCCGGTTCTTC,CASSGASGGARFF
TRBD1,14,TRBJ1-4,-,TRBV28,TGTGCCAGCAGTTTTCAGGGGGCAGGTGAAAAACTGTTTTTT,CASSFQGAGEKLFF
-,14,TRBJ1-2,-,TRBV6-1,TGTGCCAGCAGTGAATCAGGGTGGTCTCATGGCTACACCTTC,CASSESGWSHGYTF
-,19,TRBJ1-5,-,TRBV21-1,TGTGCCAGCAGCAAAGGGTTCTCACAGGGCGCAGGTAGCAATCAGCCCCAGCATTTT,CASSKGFSQGAGSNQPQHF
-,14,TRBJ2-5,-,TRBV7-9,TGTGCCAGCAGCTTTCGACTAGTAAGGGAGACCCAGTACTTC,CASSFRLVRETQYF
TRBD2,14,TRBJ2-7,once,TRBV24-1,TGTGCCACCAGTGACCGGACTAGCGGGGGCGAGCAGTACTTC,CATSDRTSGGEQYF
TRBD1,13,TRBJ1-2,-,TRBV27,TGTGCCAGCAGTTACAGGGGGGGAGGAGGCTACACCTTC,CASSYRGGGGYTF
-,13,TRBJ2-4,-,TRBV7-9,TGTGCCAGCAGCGCCCTTTCAGAAAACATTCAGTACTTC,CASSALSENIQYF
TRBD1,15,TRBJ2-1,-,TRBV28,TGTGCCAGCAGTTTACGGCGGACAGGGGGAGATGAGCAGTTCTTC,CASSLRRTGGDEQFF
-,14,TRBJ1-2,-,TRBV7-2,TGTGCCAGCAGCGTTGGGGGCGCGGGCTATGGCTACACCTTC,CASSVGGAGYGYTF
-,13,TRBJ1-2,-,TRBV24-1,TGTGCCACCAGTGTCTCAGCTAACTATGGCTACACCTTC,CATSVSANYGYTF
-,15,TRBJ2-7,-,TRBV4-1,TGCGCCAGCAGCCAGGGCACAGACAGCTCCTACGAGCAGTACTTC,CASSQGTDSSYEQYF